The sequence of this TCR beta chain was determined in a study of cytomegalovirus exposure and HLA in healthy donors. The V segment lost 2 bases and the J segment 3 bases; nucleotides outside the gene matches: 9. Per the germline V gene, CDR1 is SGHRS and CDR2 is YFSETQ. The CDR3 is made up of 18 amino acids. Note on this clone: Its antigen is undetermined.

Points from the study as a whole: When presence/absence was analysed, sequencing depth was taken to be roughly uniform across donors. In a later analysis, HLA-associated beta chains showed higher expansion and lower generation probabilities than comparable chains. Later on, a genetic analysis was performed. It linked a missense variant in DCLRE1C with V- and J-gene trimming of TCR beta. In a later analysis, productive TCRs from donors in an Asian-associated ancestry cluster reportedly carried fewer N-insertions than the cohort mean.

The PCR made use of 60 Vbeta and 13 Jbeta primers. Clones were read by immunoSEQ multiplex PCR, and TCRdb kept only the in-frame ones, dropping some. The profile covers a few hundred thousand clones, with 70% to 90% appearing a single time and 2% to 2.5% taken by the ten largest. The chain employs TRBV5-1 and TRBJ2-1, with 12 bases identical to TRBD2. The sequenced sample was PBMCs. The TCR comes from a woman between 35 and 50 years old in good health and CMV-seropositive. The CDR3 DNA is TGCGCCAGCAGCTTTCGGAGACTAGCGGGAGAAGACTACAATGAGCAGTTCTTC. It codes for CASSFRRLAGEDYNEQFF. Supplemented by reference TRBV5-1 and TRBJ2-1, the full variable domain reads KAGVTQTPRYLIKTRGQQVTLSCSPISGHRSVSWYQQTPGQGLQFLFEYFSETQRNKGNFPGRFSGRQFSNSRSEMNVSTLELGDSALYLCASSFRRLAGEDYNEQFFGPGTRLTVL.